Listed below are T cell receptor beta chains from one sample, sequenced in a study of cytomegalovirus exposure and HLA in healthy donors. Sequencing was performed with immunoSEQ multiplex PCR; in TCRdb, only in-frame clones are kept and a portion is missing. This table has over 150,000 clones, 60% to 80% appearing once. The sample was PBMCs. These receptor sequences come from a man aged 60-69 years in good health and CMV-seronegative. CDR3s leave out the opening cysteine and the closing phenylalanine or tryptophan. The D gene is left open where the match is weak.

v_call d_call cdr3_aa
TRBV5-8 TRBD1 ASSLDGTGDYGYT
TRBV5-4 TRBD2 ASSRRRGLAGEQETQY
TRBV6-5 TRBD1 ASWTGGRTEAF
TRBV5-1 TRBD1 ASSVGDRGYGYT
TRBV7-8 - ASSSIRGLLTSSYNEQF
TRBV19 TRBD2 ASSIDRLAADTQY
TRBV30 TRBD1 AWSPGTGLEAF
TRBV29-1 TRBD2 SVGTSGRVGELF
TRBV19 TRBD1 ASTNDRGQGAREQY
TRBV11-3 TRBD1 ASSLATGGSNQPQH
TRBV6-5 - ASRNLRASRGYT
TRBV2 TRBD2 ASAGLARAKNIQY
TRBV5-1 TRBD2 ASSLKPPSGSDNEQF
TRBV2 - ASSGPIGAYEQY
TRBV19 - ASSSGVSGNTIY
TRBV7-2 TRBD2 ASRFPAGAYNEQF
TRBV4-1 - ASSQDYSLSNQPQH
TRBV30 - AWKEGETQY
TRBV18 - ASSPPGGISNQPQH
TRBV6-1 TRBD1 ASSEPNRGRLRHNEQF
TRBV11-2 - ASSFGQRRTNTGELF
TRBV6-6 - ASSPNHRNTEAF
TRBV30 TRBD1 AWSGDRGRTEAF
TRBV18 TRBD2 ASSPLGTSGSTDTQY
TRBV7-2 TRBD1 ASSRDRVGNQPQH
TRBV7-2 - ASSPSHGSSYEQY